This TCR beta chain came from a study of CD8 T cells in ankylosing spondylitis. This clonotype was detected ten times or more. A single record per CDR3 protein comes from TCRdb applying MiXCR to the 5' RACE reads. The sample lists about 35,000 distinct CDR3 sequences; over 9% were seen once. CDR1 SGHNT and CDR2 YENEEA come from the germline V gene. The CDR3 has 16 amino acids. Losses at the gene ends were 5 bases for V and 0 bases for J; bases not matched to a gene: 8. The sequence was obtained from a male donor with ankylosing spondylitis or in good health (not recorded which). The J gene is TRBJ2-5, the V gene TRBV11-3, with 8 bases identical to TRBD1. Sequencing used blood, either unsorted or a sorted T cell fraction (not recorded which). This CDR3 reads CASSQRGQDYQETQYF. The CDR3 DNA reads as TGTGCCAGCAGCCAGAGGGGACAGGATTACCAAGAGACCCAGTACTTC.